This passage covers 13 T cell receptor beta chains from one sample sequenced in a study of blood T cell repertoires in COVID-19. Method: immunoSEQ multiplex PCR; TCRdb's copy keeps in-frame clones and lacks some. The table has about 60,000 clones, 80% to 85% seen once. The sample taken for sequencing was peripheral blood. The source is a young man with COVID-19, enrolled during active disease.

The V gene is TRBV2, the J gene TRBJ2-3; the match to TRBD2 covers 7 bases. The CDR3 spans 13 residues. The V gene end was trimmed by 6 bases and the J gene end by 2 bases; junction bases not matched to a gene: 2. CDR1 is SNHLY, CDR2 FYNNEI, per germline. The CDR3 bases are TGTGCCAGCAGGGGACTACCCACAGATACGCAGTATTTT. Protein: CASRGLPTDTQYF.

J is TRBJ2-7 and V is TRBV25-1, with a possible D match to TRBD2 (6 bases). Trimming took off 6 bases at V and 9 bases at J, with 24 bases between the two ends. The germline V gene has CDR1 MGHDK and CDR2 SYGVNS. There are 15 residues in the CDR3. In DNA form, the CDR3 reads TGTGCCAGCAGAGGGGCCCTGGGAGGATTTCTAGGGCAGTACTTC. Translation gives CASRGALGGFLGQYF.

The rearrangement joins TRBV9 to TRBJ1-4; 10 bases fit TRBD1. The CDR3 is 13 residues long. The junction had 2 bases not matched to a gene; V was cut back by 6 bases and J by 6 bases. Germline V gives CDR1 SGDLS, CDR2 YYNGEE. Here the CDR3 DNA reads TGTGCCAGCACGGGGACAGGGGATGAAAAACTGTTTTTT. It specifies CASTGTGDEKLFF.

V is TRBV28 and J is TRBJ2-7; 11 bases align to TRBD1. The V segment lost 6 bases and the J segment 9 bases; nucleotides outside the gene matches: 4. Germline CDR1 MDHEN, CDR2 SYDVKM. The CDR3 consists of 12 residues. Here the CDR3 DNA reads TGTGCCAGCAGCCCGGGACAGGGGGTGCAGTACTTC. It yields the protein CASSPGQGVQYF.

The V and J genes are TRBV19 and TRBJ2-4, with no clear D. The CDR3 is made up of 15 amino acids. Per the germline V gene, CDR1 is LNHDA and CDR2 is SQIVND (reference sequence). Trimming pared 7 bases from V and 0 bases from J, leaving 13 bases between. This CDR3 is CASKRSNLAKNIQYF. The CDR3 DNA reads TGTGCCAGTAAGAGGTCGAACCTAGCCAAAAACATTCAGTACTTC. The full variable domain, rest sourced from reference TRBV19 and TRBJ2-4, is DGGITQSPKYLFRKEGQNVTLSCEQNLNHDAMYWYRQDPGQGLRLIYYSQIVNDFQKGDIAEGYSVSREKKESFPLTVTSAQKNPTAFYLCASKRSNLAKNIQYFGAGTRLSVL.

The V gene is TRBV20-1, the J gene TRBJ2-2; 8 nucleotides agree with TRBD1. This CDR3 comprises 16 residues. Germline loops: CDR1 DFQATT, CDR2 SNEGSKA (reference sequence). V was clipped by 3 bases and J by 4 bases; unmatched bases: 10. The chain's CDR3 is CSASGQGGWGTGELFF. The DNA for the CDR3 is TGCAGTGCTAGTGGACAGGGCGGGTGGGGCACCGGGGAGCTGTTTTTT.

In nucleotides, the CDR3 is TGTGCCAGCAGCTTAGTGAGGTACGGCAAGAGCTACAATGAGCAGTTCTTC. Translating it yields CASSLVRYGKSYNEQFF. The gene calls are TRBV11-2 and TRBJ2-1; no reliable D call. The V end was cut by 1 base, the J end by 3 bases, with 16 bases between. This CDR3 comprises 17 residues. Germline V gene sequence: CDR1 SGHAT, CDR2 FQNNGV.

The V and J genes are TRBV6-2 or TRBV6-3 and TRBJ2-3, with TRBD2 matching 13 bases. Germline CDR1 MNHEY, CDR2 SVGEGT. The V gene end was trimmed by 4 bases and the J gene end by 7 bases; junction bases not matched to a gene: 14. This CDR3 has 18 amino acids. In DNA form, the CDR3 reads TGTGCCAGCAGTTGGGACAGAACTAGCGGGGGGGTCGCTAATACGCAGTATTTT. As protein: CASSWDRTSGGVANTQYF.

The chain uses TRBV7-2 and TRBJ2-1; possibly TRBD1 for D (5 bases). V dropped 5 bases and J dropped 7 bases, with 12 bases sitting between them. CDR3 length: 13 amino acids. The germline gives CDR1 SGHTA, CDR2 FQGNSA. The CDR3 DNA reads as TGTGCCAGCAGCCTCCCGACAGTGAATGAGCAGTTCTTC. Protein product: CASSLPTVNEQFF.

The rearrangement links TRBV6-1 to TRBJ2-1; a weak D match, TRBD2 (5 bases). The CDR3 is 14 residues long. Germline V CDR1 and CDR2: MNHNS, SASEGT. V shed 0 bases and J shed 2 bases, with 5 bases lying between them. Here the CDR3 reads CASSEASAYNEQFF. Here the CDR3 DNA reads TGTGCCAGCAGTGAAGCTAGCGCCTACAATGAGCAGTTCTTC.

The rearrangement links TRBV29-1 to TRBJ1-1, with unresolved D. CDR3 length: 11 residues. Per the germline V gene, CDR1 is SQVTM and CDR2 is ANQGSEA. V was pared by 6 bases and J by 8 bases, with 13 bases between. The CDR3 DNA is TGCAGCGTCCACGCGGGAGGGGAAGCTTTCTTT. This sequence encodes CSVHAGGEAFF.

The rearrangement links TRBV4-2 to TRBJ2-5, with D possibly being TRBD2 (6 bases). The CDR3 is 16 residues long. V was shortened by 0 bases and J by 5 bases, with 16 bases between the two germline ends. The germline V gene encodes CDR1 LGHNA and CDR2 YNFKEQ. The chain's CDR3 is CASSQDIGEAGETQYF. CDR3 DNA sequence: TGTGCCAGCAGCCAAGATATCGGGGAGGCGGGGGAGACCCAGTACTTC.

This clone is medium-sized in the sample. The chain is built from TRBV14 and TRBJ1-1, with a possible D match to TRBD1 (5 bases). V was trimmed by 4 bases and J by 7 bases, leaving 13 bases between them. The V gene's germline CDR1 is SGHDN and CDR2 FVKESK. The CDR3 runs to 13 residues. The CDR3 coding sequence is TGTGCCAGCAGCCTTACCGGGACTCATGAAGCTTTCTTT. As protein: CASSLTGTHEAFF.